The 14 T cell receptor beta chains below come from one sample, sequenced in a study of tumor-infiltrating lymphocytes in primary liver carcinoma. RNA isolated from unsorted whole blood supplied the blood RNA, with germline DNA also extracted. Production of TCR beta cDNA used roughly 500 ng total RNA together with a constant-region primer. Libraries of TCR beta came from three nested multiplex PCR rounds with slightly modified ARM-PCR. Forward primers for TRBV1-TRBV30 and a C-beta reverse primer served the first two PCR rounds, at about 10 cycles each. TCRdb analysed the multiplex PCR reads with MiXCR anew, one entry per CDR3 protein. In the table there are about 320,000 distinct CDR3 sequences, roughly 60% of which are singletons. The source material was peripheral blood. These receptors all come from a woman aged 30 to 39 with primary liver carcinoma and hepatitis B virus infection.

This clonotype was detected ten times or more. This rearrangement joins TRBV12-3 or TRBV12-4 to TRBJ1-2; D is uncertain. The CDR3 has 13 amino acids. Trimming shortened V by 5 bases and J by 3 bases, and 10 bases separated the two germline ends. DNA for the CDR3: TGTGCCAGCAGTCTTCAGGTTTACTATGGCTACACCTTC. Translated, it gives CASSLQVYYGYTF.

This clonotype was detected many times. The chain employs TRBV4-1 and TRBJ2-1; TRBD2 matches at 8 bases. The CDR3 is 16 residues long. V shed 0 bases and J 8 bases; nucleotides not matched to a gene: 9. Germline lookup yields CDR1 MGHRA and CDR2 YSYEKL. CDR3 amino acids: CASSQDRTSKTDEQFF. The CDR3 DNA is TGCGCCAGCAGCCAAGATCGGACTAGCAAGACAGATGAGCAGTTCTTC.

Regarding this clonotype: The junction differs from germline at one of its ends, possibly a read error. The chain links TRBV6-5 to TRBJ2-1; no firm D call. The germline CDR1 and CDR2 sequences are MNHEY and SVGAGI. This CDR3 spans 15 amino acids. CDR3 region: CVSSPLASSYNEQFF. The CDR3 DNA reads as TGTGTCAGCAGTCCATTAGCTAGCTCCTACAATGAGCAGTTCTTC.

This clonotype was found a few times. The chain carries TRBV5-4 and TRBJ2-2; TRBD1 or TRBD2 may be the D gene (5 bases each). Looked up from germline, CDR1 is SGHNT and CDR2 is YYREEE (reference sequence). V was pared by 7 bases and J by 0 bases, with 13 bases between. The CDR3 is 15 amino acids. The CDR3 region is CASSTGTANTGELFF. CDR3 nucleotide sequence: TGTGCCAGCTCCACCGGGACGGCGAACACCGGGGAGCTGTTTTTT. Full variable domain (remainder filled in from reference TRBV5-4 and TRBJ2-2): ETGVTQSPTHLIKTRGQQVTLRCSSQSGHNTVSWYQQALGQGPQFIFQYYREEENGRGNFPPRFSGLQFPNYSSELNVNALELDDSALYLCASSTGTANTGELFFGEGSRLTVL.

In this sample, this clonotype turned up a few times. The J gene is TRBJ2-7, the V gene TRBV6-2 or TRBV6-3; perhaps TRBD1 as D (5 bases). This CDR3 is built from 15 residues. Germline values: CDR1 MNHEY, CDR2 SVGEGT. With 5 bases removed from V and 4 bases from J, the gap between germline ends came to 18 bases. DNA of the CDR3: TGTGCCAGCAGTACGAGACAGAACCTGATTTACGAGCAGTACTTC. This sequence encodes CASSTRQNLIYEQYF.

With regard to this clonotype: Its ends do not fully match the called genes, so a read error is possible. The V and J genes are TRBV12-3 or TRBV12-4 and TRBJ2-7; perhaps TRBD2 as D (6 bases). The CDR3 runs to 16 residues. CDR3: CTSSSPSIGRGYEQYF. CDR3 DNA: TGTACCAGCAGCTCCCCGTCTATCGGGAGAGGATACGAGCAGTACTTC.

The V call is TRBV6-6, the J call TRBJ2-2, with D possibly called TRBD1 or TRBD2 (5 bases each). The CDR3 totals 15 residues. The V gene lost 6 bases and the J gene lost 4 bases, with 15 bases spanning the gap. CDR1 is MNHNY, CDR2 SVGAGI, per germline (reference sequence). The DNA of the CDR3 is TGTGCCAGCAGGGGTGAGAGGGGCTCCACCGGGGAGCTGTTTTTT. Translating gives CASRGERGSTGELFF.

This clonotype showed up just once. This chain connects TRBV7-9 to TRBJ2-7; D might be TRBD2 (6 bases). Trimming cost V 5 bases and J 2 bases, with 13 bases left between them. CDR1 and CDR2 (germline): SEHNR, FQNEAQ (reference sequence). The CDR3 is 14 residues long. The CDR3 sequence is CASSPRGSPYEQYF. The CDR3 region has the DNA TGTGCCAGCAGCCCACGGGGGTCCCCCTACGAGCAGTACTTC.

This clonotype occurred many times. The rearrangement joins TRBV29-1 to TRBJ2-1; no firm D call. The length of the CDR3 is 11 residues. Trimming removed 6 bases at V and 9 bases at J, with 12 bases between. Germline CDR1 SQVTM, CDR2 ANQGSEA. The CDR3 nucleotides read TGCAGCGTGGAAAGGACGGGTGAGCAGTTCTTC. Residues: CSVERTGEQFF.

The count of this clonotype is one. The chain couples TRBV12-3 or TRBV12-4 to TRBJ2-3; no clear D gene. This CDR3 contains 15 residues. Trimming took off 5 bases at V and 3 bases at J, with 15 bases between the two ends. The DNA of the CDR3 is TGTGCCAGCAGTCCCCATGGGTGTAGGACAGATACGCAGTATTTT. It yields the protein CASSPHGCRTDTQYF.

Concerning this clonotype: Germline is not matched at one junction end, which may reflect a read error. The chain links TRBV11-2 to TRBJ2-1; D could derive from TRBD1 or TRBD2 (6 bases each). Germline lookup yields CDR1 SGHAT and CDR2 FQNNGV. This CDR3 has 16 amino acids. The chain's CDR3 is CASSPRGESSYNEHLF. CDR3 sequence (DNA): TGTGCCAGCAGCCCGAGGGGGGAGAGCTCCTACAATGAGCACCTCTTC.

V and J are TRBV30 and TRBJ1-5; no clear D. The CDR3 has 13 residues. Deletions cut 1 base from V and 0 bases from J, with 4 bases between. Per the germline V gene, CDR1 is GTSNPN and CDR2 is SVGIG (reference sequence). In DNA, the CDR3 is TGTGCCTGGAGTGGGGATAGCAATCAGCCCCAGCATTTT. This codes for CAWSGDSNQPQHF.

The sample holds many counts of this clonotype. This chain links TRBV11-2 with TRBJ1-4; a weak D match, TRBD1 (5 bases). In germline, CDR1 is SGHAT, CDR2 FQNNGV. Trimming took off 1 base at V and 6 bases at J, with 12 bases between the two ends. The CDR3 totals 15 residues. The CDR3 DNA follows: TGTGCCAGCAGCTTAGGCGACCGGGACCATGAAAAACTGTTTTTT. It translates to CASSLGDRDHEKLFF.

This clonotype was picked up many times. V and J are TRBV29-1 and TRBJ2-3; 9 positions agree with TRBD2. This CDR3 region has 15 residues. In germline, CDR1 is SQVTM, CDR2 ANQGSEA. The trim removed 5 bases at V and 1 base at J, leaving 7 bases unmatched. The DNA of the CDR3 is TGCAGCGTTCAAAATAGCGGGGGAGGCACAGATACGCAGTATTTT. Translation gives CSVQNSGGGTDTQYF.